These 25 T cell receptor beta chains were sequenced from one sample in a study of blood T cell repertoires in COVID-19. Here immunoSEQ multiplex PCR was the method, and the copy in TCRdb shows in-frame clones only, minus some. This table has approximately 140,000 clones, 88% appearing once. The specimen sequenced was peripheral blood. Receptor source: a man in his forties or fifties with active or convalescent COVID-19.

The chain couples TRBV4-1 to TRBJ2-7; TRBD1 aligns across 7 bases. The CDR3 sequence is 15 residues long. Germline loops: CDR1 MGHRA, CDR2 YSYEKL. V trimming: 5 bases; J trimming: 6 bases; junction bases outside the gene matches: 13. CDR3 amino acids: CASSTRPTGPSEQYF. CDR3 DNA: TGCGCCAGCAGCACCCGCCCGACAGGGCCAAGCGAGCAGTACTTC.

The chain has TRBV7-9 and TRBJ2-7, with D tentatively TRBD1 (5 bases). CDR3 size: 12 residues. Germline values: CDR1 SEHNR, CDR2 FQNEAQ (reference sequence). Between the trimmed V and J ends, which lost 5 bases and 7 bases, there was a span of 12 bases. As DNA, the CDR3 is TGTGCCAGCAGCACAGACAGCCTGGAGCAGTACTTC. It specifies CASSTDSLEQYF.

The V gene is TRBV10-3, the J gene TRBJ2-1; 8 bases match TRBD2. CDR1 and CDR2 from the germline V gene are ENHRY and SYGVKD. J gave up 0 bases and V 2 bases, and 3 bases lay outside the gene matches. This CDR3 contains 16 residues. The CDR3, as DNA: TGTGCCATCAGTGAGCCTAGCGGGCACTCCTACAATGAGCAGTTCTTC. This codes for CAISEPSGHSYNEQFF.

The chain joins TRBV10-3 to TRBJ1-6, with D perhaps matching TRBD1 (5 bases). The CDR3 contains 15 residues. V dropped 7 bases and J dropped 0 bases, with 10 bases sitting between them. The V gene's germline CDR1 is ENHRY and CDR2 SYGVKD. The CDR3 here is CAIMEGSSYNSPLHF. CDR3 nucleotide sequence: TGTGCCATCATGGAGGGGAGCTCCTATAATTCACCCCTCCACTTT.

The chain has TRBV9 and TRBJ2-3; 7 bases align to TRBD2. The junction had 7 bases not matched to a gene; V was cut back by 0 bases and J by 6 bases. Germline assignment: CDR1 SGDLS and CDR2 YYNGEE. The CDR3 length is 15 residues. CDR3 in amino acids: CASSVGLNSGDTQYF. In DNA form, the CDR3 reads TGTGCCAGCAGCGTAGGCTTGAATAGCGGGGATACGCAGTATTTT.

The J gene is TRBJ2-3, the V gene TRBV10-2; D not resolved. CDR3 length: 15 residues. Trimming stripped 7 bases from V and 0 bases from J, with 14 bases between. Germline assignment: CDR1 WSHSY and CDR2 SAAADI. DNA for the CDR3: TGCGCCAGCAAAGAGTCGCCGACTAGCACAGATACGCAGTATTTT. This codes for CASKESPTSTDTQYF.

The CDR3 spells CASSVKTGSIGYTF. CDR3 coding DNA: TGTGCCAGTAGTGTTAAGACAGGGTCCATTGGCTACACCTTC. The rearrangement uses TRBV19 and TRBJ1-2; 7 positions agree with TRBD1. Trimming removed 5 bases from V and 7 bases from J; junction bases left unmatched: 10. The CDR3 totals 14 residues. Germline-derived CDR1 and CDR2 are LNHDA and SQIVND (reference sequence).

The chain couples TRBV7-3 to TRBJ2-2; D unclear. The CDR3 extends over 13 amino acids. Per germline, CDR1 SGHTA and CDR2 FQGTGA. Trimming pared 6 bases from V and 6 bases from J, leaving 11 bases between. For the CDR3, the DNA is TGTGCCAGCAGGATAAACTTATCCGGGGAGCTGTTTTTT. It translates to CASRINLSGELFF.

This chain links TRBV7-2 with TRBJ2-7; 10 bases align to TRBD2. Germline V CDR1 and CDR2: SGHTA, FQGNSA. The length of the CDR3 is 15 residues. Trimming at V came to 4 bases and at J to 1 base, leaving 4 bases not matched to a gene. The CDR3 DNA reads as TGTGCCAGCAGCTCCGGGACTAGCGCTTCCTACGAGCAGTACTTC. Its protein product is CASSSGTSASYEQYF.

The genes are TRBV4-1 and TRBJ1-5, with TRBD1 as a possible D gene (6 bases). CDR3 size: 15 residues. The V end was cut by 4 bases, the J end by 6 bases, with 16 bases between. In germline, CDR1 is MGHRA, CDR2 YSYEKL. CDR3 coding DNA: TGCGCCAGCAGCCCCGAAATCCCAGGGGTTCAGCCCCAGCATTTT. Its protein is CASSPEIPGVQPQHF.

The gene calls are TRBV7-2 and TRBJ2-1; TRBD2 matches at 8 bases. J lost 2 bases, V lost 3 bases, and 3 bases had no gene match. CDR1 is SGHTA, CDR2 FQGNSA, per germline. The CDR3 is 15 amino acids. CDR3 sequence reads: CASSLARGAYNEQFF. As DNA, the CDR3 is TGTGCCAGCAGCTTGGCGCGGGGGGCCTACAATGAGCAGTTCTTC. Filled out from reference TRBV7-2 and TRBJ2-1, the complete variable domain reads GAGVSQSPSNKVTEKGKDVELRCDPISGHTALYWYRQSLGQGLEFLIYFQGNSAPDKSGLPSDRFSAERTGGSVSTLTIQRTQQEDSAVYLCASSLARGAYNEQFFGPGTRLTVL.

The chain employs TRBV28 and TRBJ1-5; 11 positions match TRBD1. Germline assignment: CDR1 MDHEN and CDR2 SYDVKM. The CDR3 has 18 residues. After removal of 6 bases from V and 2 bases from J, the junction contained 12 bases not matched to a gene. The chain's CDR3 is CASRPGTGGISGNQPQHF. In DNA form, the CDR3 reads TGTGCCAGCAGACCCGGGACAGGGGGGATTAGCGGCAATCAGCCCCAGCATTTT. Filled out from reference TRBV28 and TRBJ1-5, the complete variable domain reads DVKVTQSSRYLVKRTGEKVFLECVQDMDHENMFWYRQDPGLGLRLIYFSYDVKMKEKGDIPEGYSVSREKKERFSLILESASTNQTSMYLCASRPGTGGISGNQPQHFGDGTRLSIL.

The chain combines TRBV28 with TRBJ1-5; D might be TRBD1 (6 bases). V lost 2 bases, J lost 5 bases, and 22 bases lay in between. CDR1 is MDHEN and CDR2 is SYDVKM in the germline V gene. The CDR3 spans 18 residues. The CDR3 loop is CASSLLPGYREPYQPQHF. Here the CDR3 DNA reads TGTGCCAGCAGTTTACTTCCGGGCTACAGGGAGCCCTATCAGCCCCAGCATTTT.

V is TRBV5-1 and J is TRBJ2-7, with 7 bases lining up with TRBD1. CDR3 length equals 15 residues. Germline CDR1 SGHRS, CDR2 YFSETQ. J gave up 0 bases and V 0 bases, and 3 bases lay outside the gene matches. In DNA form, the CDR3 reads TGCGCCAGCAGCTTGGGGACAGGAAACTCCTACGAGCAGTACTTC. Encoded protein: CASSLGTGNSYEQYF.

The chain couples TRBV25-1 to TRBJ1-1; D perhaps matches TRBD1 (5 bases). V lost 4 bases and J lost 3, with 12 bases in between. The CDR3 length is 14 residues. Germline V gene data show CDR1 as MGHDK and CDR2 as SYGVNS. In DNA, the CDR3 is TGTGCCAGCAGTGCCCAGACCAGGGACACTGAAGCTTTCTTT. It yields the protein CASSAQTRDTEAFF.

The CDR3 DNA follows: TGTGCCAGCAGCCAACAGGGGGGAATGAATTCACCCCTCCACTTT. It codes for CASSQQGGMNSPLHF. The chain has TRBV2 and TRBJ1-6; 8 bases line up with TRBD1. Unmatched junction bases numbered 8, after V lost 6 bases and J lost 7 bases. Germline assignment: CDR1 SNHLY and CDR2 FYNNEI. There are 15 residues in the CDR3.

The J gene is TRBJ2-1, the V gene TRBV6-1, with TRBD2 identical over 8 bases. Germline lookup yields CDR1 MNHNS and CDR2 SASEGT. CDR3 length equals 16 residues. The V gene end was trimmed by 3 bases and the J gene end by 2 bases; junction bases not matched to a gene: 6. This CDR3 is CASSETIAGPYNEQFF. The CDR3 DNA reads TGTGCCAGCAGTGAGACTATAGCGGGACCCTACAATGAGCAGTTCTTC.

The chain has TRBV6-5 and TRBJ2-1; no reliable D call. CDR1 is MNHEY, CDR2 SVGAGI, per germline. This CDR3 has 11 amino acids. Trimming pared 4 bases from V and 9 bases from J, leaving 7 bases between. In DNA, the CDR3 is TGTGCCAGCAGTTTTACGGGTGAGCAGTTCTTC. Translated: CASSFTGEQFF.

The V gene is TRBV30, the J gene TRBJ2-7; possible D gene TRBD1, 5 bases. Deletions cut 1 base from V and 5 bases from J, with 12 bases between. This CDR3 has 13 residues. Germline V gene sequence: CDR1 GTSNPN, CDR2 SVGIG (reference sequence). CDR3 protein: CAWSGGRVDEQYF. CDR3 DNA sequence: TGTGCCTGGAGTGGGGGCAGGGTGGACGAGCAGTACTTC.

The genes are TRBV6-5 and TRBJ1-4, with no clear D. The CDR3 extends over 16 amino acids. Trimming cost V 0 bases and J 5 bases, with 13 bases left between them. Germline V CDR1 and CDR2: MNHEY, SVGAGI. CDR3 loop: CASSYSTGRRNEKLFF. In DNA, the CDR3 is TGTGCCAGCAGTTACTCGACGGGAAGGAGGAATGAAAAACTGTTTTTT.

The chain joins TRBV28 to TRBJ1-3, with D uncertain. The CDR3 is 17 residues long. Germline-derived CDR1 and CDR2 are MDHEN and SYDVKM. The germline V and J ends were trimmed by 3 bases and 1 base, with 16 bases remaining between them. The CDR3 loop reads CASSFSTAEPSGNTIYF. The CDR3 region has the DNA TGTGCCAGCAGTTTTAGTACTGCTGAGCCATCTGGAAACACCATATATTTT. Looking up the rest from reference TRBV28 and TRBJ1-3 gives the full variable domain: DVKVTQSSRYLVKRTGEKVFLECVQDMDHENMFWYRQDPGLGLRLIYFSYDVKMKEKGDIPEGYSVSREKKERFSLILESASTNQTSMYLCASSFSTAEPSGNTIYFGEGSWLTVV.

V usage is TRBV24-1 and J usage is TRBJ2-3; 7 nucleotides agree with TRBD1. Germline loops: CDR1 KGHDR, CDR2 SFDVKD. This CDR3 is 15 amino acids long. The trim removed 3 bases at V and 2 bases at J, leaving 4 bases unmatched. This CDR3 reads CATSDLGQATDTQYF. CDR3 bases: TGTGCCACCAGTGATCTCGGACAGGCCACAGATACGCAGTATTTT.

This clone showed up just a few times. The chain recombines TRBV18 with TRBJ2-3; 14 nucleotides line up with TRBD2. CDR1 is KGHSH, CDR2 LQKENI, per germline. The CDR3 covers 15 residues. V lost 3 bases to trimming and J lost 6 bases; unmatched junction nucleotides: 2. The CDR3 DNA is TGTGCCAGCTCACCGGGACTAGCGGGAGATGATACGCAGTATTTT. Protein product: CASSPGLAGDDTQYF.

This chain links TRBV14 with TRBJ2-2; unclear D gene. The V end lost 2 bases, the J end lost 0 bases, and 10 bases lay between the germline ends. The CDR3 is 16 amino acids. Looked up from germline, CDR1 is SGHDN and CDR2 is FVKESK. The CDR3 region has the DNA TGTGCCAGCAGCCAATTCGACTTCGCGAACACCGGGGAGCTGTTTTTT. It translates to CASSQFDFANTGELFF.

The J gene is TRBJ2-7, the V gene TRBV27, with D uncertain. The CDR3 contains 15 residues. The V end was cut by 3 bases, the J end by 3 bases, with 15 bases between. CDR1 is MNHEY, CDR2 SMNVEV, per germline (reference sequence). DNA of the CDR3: TGTGCCAGCAGTTTTAGTGTCGCGTCCCTCTACGAGCAGTACTTC. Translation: CASSFSVASLYEQYF.